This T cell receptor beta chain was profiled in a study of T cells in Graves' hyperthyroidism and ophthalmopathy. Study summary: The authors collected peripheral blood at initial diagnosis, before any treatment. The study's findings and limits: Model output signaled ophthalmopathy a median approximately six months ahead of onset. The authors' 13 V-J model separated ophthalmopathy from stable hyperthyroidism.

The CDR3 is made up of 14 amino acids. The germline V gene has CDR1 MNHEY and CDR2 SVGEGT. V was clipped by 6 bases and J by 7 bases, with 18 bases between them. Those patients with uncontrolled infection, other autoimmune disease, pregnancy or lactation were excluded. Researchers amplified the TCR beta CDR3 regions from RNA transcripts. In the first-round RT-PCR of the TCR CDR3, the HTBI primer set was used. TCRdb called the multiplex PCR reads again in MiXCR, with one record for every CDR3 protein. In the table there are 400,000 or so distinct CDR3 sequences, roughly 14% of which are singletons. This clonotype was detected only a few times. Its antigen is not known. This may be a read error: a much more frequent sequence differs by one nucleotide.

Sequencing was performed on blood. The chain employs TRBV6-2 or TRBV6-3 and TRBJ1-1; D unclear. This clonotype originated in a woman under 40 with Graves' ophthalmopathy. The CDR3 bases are TGTGCCAGCAGCCCCTACCAGACATCCATTGAAGCTTTCTTT. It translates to CASSPYQTSIEAFF.